The clone carrying this T cell receptor (beta chain) was detected once. In the original analysis: Estimation of nucleated cell counts relied on the amplification of reference gene primers. TCRdb's copy holds only in-frame clones and misses some; the assay was immunoSEQ multiplex PCR. Clone size and V and J calls were adopted from that table, with D and trimming inferred from the DNA. The sample yields about 42,000 clones, 85% to 90% seen once. The ends were cut back, 4 bases at V and 6 bases at J, with 11 bases in the middle. CDR3 length: 13 amino acids. These data originate in a study of blood T cell repertoires in COVID-19. Study-level information: The samples span acute and convalescent COVID-19 from the United States, Italy and Spain.

The clonotype originates from a man aged 25-45 years with active or convalescent COVID-19. The V call is TRBV5-3, the J call TRBJ1-5; perhaps TRBD1 as D (6 bases). TRBV5-3 qualifies as an ORF whose function is uncertain. The sample comprised peripheral blood. In DNA form, the CDR3 reads TGTGCCAGAAGCAAACAGGGTACTCAGCCCCAGCATTTT. This encodes CARSKQGTQPQHF.